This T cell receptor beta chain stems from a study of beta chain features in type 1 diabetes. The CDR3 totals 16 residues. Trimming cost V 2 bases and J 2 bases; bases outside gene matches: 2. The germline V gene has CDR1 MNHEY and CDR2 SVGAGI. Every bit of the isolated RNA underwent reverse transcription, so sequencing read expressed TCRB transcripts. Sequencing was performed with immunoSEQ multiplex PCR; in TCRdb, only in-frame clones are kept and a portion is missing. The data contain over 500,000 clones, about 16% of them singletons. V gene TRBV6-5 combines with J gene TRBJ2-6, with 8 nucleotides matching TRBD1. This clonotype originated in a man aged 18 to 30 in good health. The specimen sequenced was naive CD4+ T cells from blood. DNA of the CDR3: TGTGCCAGCAGTTACGACAGGGGTACTGGGGCCAACGTCCTGACTTTC. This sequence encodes CASSYDRGTGANVLTF.